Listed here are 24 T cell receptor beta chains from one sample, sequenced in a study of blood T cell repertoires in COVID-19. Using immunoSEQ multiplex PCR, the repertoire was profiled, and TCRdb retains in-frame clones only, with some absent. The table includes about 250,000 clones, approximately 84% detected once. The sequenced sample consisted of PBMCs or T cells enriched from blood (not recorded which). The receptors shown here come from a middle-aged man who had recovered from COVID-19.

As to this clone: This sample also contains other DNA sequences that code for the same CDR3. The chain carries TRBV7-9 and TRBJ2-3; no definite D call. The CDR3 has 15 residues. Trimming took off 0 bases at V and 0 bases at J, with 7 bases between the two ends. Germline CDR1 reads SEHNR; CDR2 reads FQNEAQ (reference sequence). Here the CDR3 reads CASSLAGGSTDTQYF. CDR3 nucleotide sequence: TGTGCCAGCAGCTTAGCCGGCGGTAGCACAGATACGCAGTATTTT.

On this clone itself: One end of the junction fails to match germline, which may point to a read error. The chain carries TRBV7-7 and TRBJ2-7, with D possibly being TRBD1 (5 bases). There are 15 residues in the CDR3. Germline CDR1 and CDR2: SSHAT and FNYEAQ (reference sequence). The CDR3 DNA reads TGTGCTAGCAGCTTAAGTCCGGCAGGGCTCCACGAGCAGTACTTC. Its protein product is CASSLSPAGLHEQYF.

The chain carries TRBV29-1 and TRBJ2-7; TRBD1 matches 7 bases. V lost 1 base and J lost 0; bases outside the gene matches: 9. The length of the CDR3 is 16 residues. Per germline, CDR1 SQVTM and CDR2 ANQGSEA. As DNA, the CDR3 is TGCAGCGTTGAAGTCGCTCACGGACAGGTCTCCTACGAGCAGTACTTC. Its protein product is CSVEVAHGQVSYEQYF.

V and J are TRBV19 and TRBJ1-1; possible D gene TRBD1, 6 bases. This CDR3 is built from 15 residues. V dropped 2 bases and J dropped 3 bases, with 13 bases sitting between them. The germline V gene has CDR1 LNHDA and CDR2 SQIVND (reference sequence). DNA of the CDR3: TGTGCCAGTAGTATATCGGCAGGGGCTCACACTGAAGCTTTCTTT. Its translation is CASSISAGAHTEAFF.

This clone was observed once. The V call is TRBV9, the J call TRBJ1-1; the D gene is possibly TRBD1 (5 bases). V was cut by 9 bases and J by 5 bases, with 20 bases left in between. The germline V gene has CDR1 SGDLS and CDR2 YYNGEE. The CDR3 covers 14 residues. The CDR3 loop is CATIRRGSGTEAFF. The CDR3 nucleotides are TGTGCCACCATACGTCGGGGGTCAGGTACTGAAGCTTTCTTT.

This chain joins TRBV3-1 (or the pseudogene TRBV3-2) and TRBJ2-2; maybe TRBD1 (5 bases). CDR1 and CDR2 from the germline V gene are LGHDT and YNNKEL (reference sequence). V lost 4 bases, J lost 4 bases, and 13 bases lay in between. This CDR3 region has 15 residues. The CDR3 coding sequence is TGTGCCAGCAGCCTCTCACGACAGTCCACCGGGGAGCTGTTTTTT. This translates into CASSLSRQSTGELFF.

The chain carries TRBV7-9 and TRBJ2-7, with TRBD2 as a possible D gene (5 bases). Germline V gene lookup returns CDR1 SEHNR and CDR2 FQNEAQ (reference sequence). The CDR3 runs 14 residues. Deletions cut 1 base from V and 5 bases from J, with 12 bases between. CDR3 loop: CASSLEPEEDEQYF. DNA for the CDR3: TGTGCCAGCAGCTTAGAGCCGGAGGAGGACGAGCAGTACTTC.

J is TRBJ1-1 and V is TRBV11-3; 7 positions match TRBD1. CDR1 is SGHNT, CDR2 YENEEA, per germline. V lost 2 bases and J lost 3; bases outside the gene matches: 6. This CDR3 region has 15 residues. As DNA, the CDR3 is TGTGCCAGCAGCTTAACAGGGGCGGTGGACACTGAAGCTTTCTTT. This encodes CASSLTGAVDTEAFF. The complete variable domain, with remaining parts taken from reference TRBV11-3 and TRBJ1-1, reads EAGVVQSPRYKIIEKKQPVAFWCNPISGHNTLYWYLQNLGQGPELLIRYENEEAVDDSQLPKDRFSAERLKGVDSTLKIQPAELGDSAVYLCASSLTGAVDTEAFFGQGTRLTVV.

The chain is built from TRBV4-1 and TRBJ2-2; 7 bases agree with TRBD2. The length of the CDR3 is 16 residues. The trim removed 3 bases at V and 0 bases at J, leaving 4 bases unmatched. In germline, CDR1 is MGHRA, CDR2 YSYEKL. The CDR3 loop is CASSQGLRANTGELFF. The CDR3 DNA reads TGCGCCAGCAGCCAGGGACTAAGAGCGAACACCGGGGAGCTGTTTTTT.

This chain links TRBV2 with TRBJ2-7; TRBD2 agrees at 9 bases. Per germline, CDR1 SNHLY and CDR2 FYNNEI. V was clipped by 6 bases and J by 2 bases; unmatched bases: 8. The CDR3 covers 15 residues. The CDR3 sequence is CASRFGREGAYEQYF. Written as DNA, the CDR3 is TGTGCCAGCAGGTTTGGGCGGGAGGGGGCCTACGAGCAGTACTTC.

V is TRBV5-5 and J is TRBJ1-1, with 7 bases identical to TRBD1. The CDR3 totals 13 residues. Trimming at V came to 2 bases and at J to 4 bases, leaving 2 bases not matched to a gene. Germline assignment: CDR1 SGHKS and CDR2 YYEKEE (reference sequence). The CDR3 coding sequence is TGTGCCAGCAGCTTTTCAGGGGGCACTGAAGCTTTCTTT. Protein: CASSFSGGTEAFF.

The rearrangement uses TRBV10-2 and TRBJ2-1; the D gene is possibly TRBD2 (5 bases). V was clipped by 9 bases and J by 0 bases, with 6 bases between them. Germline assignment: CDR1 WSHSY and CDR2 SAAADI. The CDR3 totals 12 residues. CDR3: CASTSSYNEQFF. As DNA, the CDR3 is TGCGCCAGTACTAGCTCCTACAATGAGCAGTTCTTC.

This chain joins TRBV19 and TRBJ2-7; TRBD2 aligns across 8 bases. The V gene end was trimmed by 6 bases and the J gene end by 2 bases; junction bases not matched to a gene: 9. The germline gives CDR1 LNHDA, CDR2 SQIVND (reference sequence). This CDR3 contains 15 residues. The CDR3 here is CASSPSGSIAYEQYF. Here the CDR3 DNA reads TGTGCCAGTAGCCCGAGCGGGAGTATCGCCTACGAGCAGTACTTC.

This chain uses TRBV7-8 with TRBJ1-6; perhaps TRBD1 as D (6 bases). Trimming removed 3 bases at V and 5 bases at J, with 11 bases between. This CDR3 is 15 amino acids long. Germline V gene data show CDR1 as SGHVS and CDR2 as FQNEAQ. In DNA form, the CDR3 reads TGTGCCAGCAGCTTCCTCGGGACAAATAATTCACCCCTCCACTTT. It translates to CASSFLGTNNSPLHF.

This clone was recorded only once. CDR3 region: CASSQVPIQAFF. As DNA, the CDR3 is TGTGCCAGCAGCCAAGTCCCCATTCAAGCTTTCTTT. The chain joins TRBV14 to TRBJ1-1; D is ambiguous. V lost 1 base and J 9 bases, leaving 9 bases between the germline ends. The CDR3 is 12 amino acids. Germline loops: CDR1 SGHDN, CDR2 FVKESK.

The CDR3: CASSPWTSLGEQYF. The CDR3 region has the DNA TGTGCCAGCAGCCCCTGGACTAGTTTGGGCGAGCAGTACTTC. The J gene is TRBJ2-7, the V gene TRBV7-9; 7 bases are a match to TRBD2. Germline V gene lookup returns CDR1 SEHNR and CDR2 FQNEAQ (reference sequence). The CDR3 has 14 amino acids. The V segment lost 5 bases and the J segment 6 bases; nucleotides outside the gene matches: 10. Filled out from reference TRBV7-9 and TRBJ2-7, the complete variable domain reads DTGVSQNPRHKITKRGQNVTFRCDPISEHNRLYWYRQTLGQGPEFLTYFQNEAQLEKSRLLSDRFSAERPKGSFSTLEIQRTEQGDSAMYLCASSPWTSLGEQYFGPGTRLTVT.

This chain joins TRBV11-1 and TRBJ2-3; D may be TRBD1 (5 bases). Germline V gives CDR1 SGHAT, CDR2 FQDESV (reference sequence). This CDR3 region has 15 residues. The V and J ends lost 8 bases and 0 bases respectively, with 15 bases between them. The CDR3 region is CASLSGQGSTDTQYF. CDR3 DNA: TGTGCCAGCCTTTCAGGTCAGGGTAGCACAGATACGCAGTATTTT.

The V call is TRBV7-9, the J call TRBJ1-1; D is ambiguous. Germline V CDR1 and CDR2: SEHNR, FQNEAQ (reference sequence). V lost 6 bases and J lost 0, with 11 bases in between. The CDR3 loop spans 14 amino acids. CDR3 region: CASRGRGMNTEAFF. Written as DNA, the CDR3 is TGTGCCAGCAGGGGTCGAGGTATGAACACTGAAGCTTTCTTT.

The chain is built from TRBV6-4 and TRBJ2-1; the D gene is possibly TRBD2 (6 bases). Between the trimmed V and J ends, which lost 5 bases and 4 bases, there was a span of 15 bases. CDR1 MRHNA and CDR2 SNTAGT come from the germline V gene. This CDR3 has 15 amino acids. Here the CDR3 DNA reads TGTGCCAGCAGTCCACGGGATAGCGGTTACAATGAGCAGTTCTTC. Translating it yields CASSPRDSGYNEQFF.

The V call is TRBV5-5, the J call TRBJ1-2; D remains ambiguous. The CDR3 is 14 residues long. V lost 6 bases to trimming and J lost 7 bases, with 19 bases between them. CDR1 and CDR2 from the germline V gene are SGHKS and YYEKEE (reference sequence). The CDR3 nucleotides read TGTGCCAGCACCCCGGGCGGGGAATTTGGTGGCTACACCTTC. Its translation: CASTPGGEFGGYTF.

CDR3 loop: CASSPGQQPQHF. DNA of the CDR3: TGTGCCAGCAGCCCCGGACAGCAGCCCCAGCATTTT. The chain has TRBV11-2 and TRBJ1-5; tentative D call: TRBD1 (6 bases). This CDR3 contains 12 residues. Germline assignment: CDR1 SGHAT and CDR2 FQNNGV. With 5 bases removed from V and 7 bases from J, the gap between germline ends came to 9 bases.

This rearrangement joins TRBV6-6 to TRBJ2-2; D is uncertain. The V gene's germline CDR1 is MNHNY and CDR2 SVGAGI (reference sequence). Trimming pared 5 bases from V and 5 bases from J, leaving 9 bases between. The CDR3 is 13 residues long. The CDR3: CASSTTSTGELFF. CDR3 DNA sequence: TGTGCCAGCAGTACCACATCGACCGGGGAGCTGTTTTTT.

The CDR3 loop reads CASRGGTSGKSGETQYF. The CDR3 DNA follows: TGTGCCAGTAGGGGCGGGACTAGCGGGAAGTCGGGAGAGACCCAGTACTTC. This sequence joins TRBV19 and TRBJ2-5, with 13 bases fitting TRBD2. The J segment lost 4 bases and the V segment lost 6 bases, leaving 11 bases of the junction unmatched. The CDR3 sequence is 17 residues long. CDR1 is LNHDA and CDR2 is SQIVND in the germline V gene (reference sequence).

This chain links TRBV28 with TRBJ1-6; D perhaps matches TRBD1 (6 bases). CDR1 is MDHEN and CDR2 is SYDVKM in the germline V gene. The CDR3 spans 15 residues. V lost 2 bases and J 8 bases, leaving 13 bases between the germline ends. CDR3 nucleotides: TGTGCCAGCAGTTTAAGGCAGGGGACGTATTCACCCCTCCACTTT. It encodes CASSLRQGTYSPLHF.